This is a list of T cell receptor beta chains from one sample in a study of cytomegalovirus exposure and HLA in healthy donors. This table comes from immunoSEQ multiplex PCR, and its TCRdb copy is limited to in-frame clones, with some not included. The sample carries around 150,000 clones, 70% to 80% recorded once. Input material: PBMCs. These receptors were taken from a man aged 45-65 years in good health and CMV-seropositive. The CDR3 runs from the conserved cysteine through the conserved F or W. The D gene is left open where the match is weak. Expanded clones are given a class, and other clones once, few, many or no size at all.

>-|18|TRBV5-4|TRBJ1-1|-
CASSTGGRNGRTNTEAFF
TGTGCCAGCAGCACCGGCGGGAGGAACGGCAGGACGAACACTGAAGCTTTCTTT
>-|15|TRBV4-3|TRBJ2-7|TRBD1
CASSQGDRGLYEQYF
TGCGCCAGCAGCCAAGGGGACAGGGGGCTATACGAGCAGTACTTC
>few|14|TRBV18|TRBJ2-7|TRBD1
CASSLGQGVYEQYF
TGTGCCAGCTCACTCGGACAGGGGGTTTACGAGCAGTACTTC
>once|15|TRBV19|TRBJ2-1|TRBD2
CASSIGGGHYNEQFF
TGTGCCAGTAGTATCGGGGGGGGCCATTACAATGAGCAGTTCTTC
>-|16|TRBV9|TRBJ2-3|-
CASTGGPGVSTDTQYF
TGTGCCAGCACCGGTGGGCCAGGGGTTAGCACAGATACGCAGTATTTT
>-|13|TRBV2|TRBJ2-1|TRBD2
CASRGLARNEQFF
TGTGCCAGCAGGGGACTAGCGCGGAATGAGCAGTTCTTC
>-|12|TRBV5-8|TRBJ2-3|-
CASTFFTDTQYF
TGTGCCAGCACCTTCTTCACAGATACGCAGTATTTT
>-|14|TRBV19|TRBJ1-4|-
CASSPTDTNEKLFF
TGTGCCAGTAGTCCGACAGATACTAATGAAAAACTGTTTTTT
>-|12|TRBV10-3|TRBJ1-1|TRBD1
CASGQGPTEAFF
TGTGCCTCGGGACAGGGCCCCACTGAAGCTTTCTTT
>-|11|TRBV29-1|TRBJ2-1|-
CSVEAGNEQFF
TGCAGCGTTGAGGCGGGCAATGAGCAGTTCTTC
>-|13|TRBV5-8|TRBJ2-7|-
CASSLGGLGEQYF
TGTGCCAGCAGCTTAGGAGGACTTGGCGAGCAGTACTTC
>-|17|TRBV4-3|TRBJ1-2|-
CASSQDHWGGAGYGYTF
TGCGCCAGCAGCCAAGATCACTGGGGGGGCGCCGGCTATGGCTACACCTTC
>-|17|TRBV5-1|TRBJ1-1|-
CASSLQSAGSLNTEAFF
TGCGCCAGCAGTCTACAGTCGGCAGGGTCATTGAACACTGAAGCTTTCTTT
>-|18|TRBV7-9|TRBJ2-1|-
CASSLGVGGSGSYNEQFF
TGTGCCAGCAGCTTAGGGGTGGGGGGATCCGGTTCCTACAATGAGCAGTTCTTC
>-|18|TRBV5-1|TRBJ2-7|TRBD1
CASSLSALPGGFSYEQYF
TGCGCCAGCAGCTTAAGTGCCCTACCAGGGGGTTTCTCCTACGAGCAGTACTTC
>-|12|TRBV28|TRBJ2-3|TRBD1
CATGGAGYTQYF
TGTGCCACAGGGGGAGCCGGGTATACGCAGTATTTT
>-|15|TRBV28|TRBJ2-7|-
CASSFVRLGDYEQYF
TGTGCCAGCAGTTTTGTAAGGCTGGGAGATTACGAGCAGTACTTC
>once|14|TRBV6-5|TRBJ2-5|TRBD2
CASIRSGGGETQYF
TGTGCCAGCATCAGGAGCGGGGGGGGCGAGACCCAGTACTTC
>once|16|TRBV25-1|TRBJ2-7|TRBD1
CASSAWGDRVNSEQYF
TGTGCCAGCAGTGCGTGGGGGGACAGGGTAAACTCCGAGCAGTACTTC
>-|14|TRBV5-1|TRBJ2-5|-
CASSASGSQETQYF
TGCGCCAGCAGCGCGTCGGGGTCCCAAGAGACCCAGTACTTC
>few|14|TRBV5-5|TRBJ2-2|-
CASSFRLAAGELFF
TGTGCCAGCAGCTTTCGACTCGCCGCCGGGGAGCTGTTTTTT
>-|15|TRBV2|TRBJ2-3|TRBD2
CASSPSSGGAGTQYF
TGTGCCAGCAGCCCCTCTAGCGGGGGGGCCGGTACGCAGTATTTT
>-|13|TRBV7-6|TRBJ2-5|TRBD1
CASREQGPKTQYF
TGTGCCAGCAGAGAACAGGGGCCGAAGACCCAGTACTTC
>-|14|TRBV6-1|TRBJ1-1|-
CASGSREGHTEAFF
TGTGCCAGCGGGTCGAGGGAGGGGCACACTGAAGCTTTCTTT
>few|13|TRBV18|TRBJ1-1|-
CASSPGQDTEAFF
TGTGCCAGCTCACCAGGGCAGGACACTGAAGCTTTCTTT
>-|16|TRBV19|TRBJ2-3|TRBD2
CASSSRLAGGADTQYF
TGTGCCAGTAGTTCCCGACTAGCGGGGGGCGCAGATACGCAGTATTTT
>-|15|TRBV27|TRBJ1-1|-
CASSLLGGGGTEAFF
TGTGCCAGCAGCCTATTGGGGGGAGGTGGGACGGAAGCTTTCTTT